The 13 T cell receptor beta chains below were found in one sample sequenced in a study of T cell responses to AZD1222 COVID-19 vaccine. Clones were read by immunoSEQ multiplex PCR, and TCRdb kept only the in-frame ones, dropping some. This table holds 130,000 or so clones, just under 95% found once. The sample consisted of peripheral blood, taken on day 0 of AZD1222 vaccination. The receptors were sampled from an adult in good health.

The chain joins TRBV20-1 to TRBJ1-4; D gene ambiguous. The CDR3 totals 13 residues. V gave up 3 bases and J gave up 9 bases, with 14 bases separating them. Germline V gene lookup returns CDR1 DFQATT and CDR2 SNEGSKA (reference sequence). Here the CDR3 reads CSASLSNEKKLFF. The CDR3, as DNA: TGCAGTGCTAGTCTGAGTAATGAGAAAAAACTGTTTTTT.

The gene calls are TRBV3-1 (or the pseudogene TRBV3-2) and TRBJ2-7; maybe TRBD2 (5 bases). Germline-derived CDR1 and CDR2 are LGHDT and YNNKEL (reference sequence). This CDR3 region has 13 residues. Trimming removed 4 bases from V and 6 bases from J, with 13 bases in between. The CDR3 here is CASSPPGVSEQYF. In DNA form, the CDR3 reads TGTGCCAGCAGCCCCCCCGGGGTAAGCGAGCAGTACTTC.

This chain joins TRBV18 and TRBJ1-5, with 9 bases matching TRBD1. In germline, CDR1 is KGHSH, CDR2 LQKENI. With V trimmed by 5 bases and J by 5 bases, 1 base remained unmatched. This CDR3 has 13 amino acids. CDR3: CASSGDRDQPQHF. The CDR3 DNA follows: TGTGCCAGCTCAGGGGACAGGGATCAGCCCCAGCATTTT.

The CDR3 sequence: CASSPLAGAGDTQYF. CDR3 nucleotides: TGTGCCAGCAGCCCCCTGGCGGGAGCCGGAGATACGCAGTATTTT. The rearrangement joins TRBV28 to TRBJ2-3, with 7 bases matching TRBD2. Trimming took 6 bases from V and 5 from J; bases not matched to a gene: 11. The CDR3 loop spans 15 amino acids. Germline CDR1 is MDHEN and CDR2 is SYDVKM.

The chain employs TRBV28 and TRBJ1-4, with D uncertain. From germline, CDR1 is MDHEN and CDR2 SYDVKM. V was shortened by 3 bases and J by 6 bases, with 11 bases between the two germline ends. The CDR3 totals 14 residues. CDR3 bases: TGTGCCAGCAGTTTCACGAAGCGGGATGAAAAACTGTTTTTT. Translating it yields CASSFTKRDEKLFF.

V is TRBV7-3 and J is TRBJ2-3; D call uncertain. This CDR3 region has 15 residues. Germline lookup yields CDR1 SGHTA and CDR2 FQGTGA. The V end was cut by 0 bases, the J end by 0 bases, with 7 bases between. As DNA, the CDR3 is TGTGCCAGCAGCTTAACCGGGTCTAGCACAGATACGCAGTATTTT. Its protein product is CASSLTGSSTDTQYF.

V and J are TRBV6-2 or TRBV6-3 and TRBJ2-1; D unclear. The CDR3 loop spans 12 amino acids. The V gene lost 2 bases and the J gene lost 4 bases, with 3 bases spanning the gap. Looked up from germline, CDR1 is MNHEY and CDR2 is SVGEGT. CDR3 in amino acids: CASSYRYNEQFF. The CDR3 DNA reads TGTGCCAGCAGTTACCGATACAATGAGCAGTTCTTC.

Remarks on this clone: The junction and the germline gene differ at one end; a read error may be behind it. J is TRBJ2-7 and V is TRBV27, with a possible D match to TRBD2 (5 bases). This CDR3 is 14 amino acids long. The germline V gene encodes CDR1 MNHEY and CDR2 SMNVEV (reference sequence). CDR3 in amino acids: CASRFGVASHEQYF. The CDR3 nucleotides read TGTGCCAGCCGTTTTGGGGTAGCGAGCCACGAGCAGTACTTC.

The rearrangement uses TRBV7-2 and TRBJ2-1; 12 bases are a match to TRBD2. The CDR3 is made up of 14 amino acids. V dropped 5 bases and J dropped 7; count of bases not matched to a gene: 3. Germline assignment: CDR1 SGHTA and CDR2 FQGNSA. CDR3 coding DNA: TGTGCCAGCAGCGCGACTAGCGGGAGAAATGAGCAGTTCTTC. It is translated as CASSATSGRNEQFF.

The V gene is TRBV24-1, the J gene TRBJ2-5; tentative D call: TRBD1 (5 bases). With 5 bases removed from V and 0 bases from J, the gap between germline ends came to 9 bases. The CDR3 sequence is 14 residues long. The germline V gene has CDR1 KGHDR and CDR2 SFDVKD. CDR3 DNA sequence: TGTGCCACCAGTGCAGGGCAAAACCAAGAGACCCAGTACTTC. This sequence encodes CATSAGQNQETQYF.

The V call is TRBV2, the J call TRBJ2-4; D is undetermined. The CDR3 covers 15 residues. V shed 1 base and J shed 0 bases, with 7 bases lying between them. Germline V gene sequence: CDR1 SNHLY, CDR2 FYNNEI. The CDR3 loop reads CASSEEATAKNIQYF. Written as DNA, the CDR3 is TGTGCCAGCAGTGAAGAAGCGACAGCCAAAAACATTCAGTACTTC.

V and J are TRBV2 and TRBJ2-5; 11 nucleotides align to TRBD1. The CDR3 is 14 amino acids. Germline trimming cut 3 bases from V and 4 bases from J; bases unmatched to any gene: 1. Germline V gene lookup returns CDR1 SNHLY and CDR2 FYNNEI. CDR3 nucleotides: TGTGCCAGCAGTGAGGACAGGGGGCTAGAGACCCAGTACTTC. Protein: CASSEDRGLETQYF.

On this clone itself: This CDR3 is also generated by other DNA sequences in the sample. DNA for the CDR3: TGCGCCAGCAGCTTCGGGAGCTCTGGAAACACCATATATTTT. This gives the protein CASSFGSSGNTIYF. The chain links TRBV5-1 to TRBJ1-3; D not certain. The CDR3 runs 14 residues. Trimming took off 2 bases at V and 0 bases at J, with 6 bases between the two ends. CDR1 is SGHRS, CDR2 YFSETQ, per germline.